A selection of T cell receptor beta chains follows, all from one sample in a study of blood T cell repertoires in COVID-19. The method was immunoSEQ multiplex PCR; TCRdb's version includes in-frame clones alone and lacks a portion of them. The sample holds roughly 440,000 clones, about 87% seen once. Sequenced: peripheral blood. The receptors were sampled from a woman aged 45-65 years with COVID-19, enrolled during active disease. The CDR3 runs from the conserved cysteine through the conserved F or W.

j_gene | v_gene | CDR3aa
TRBJ2-7 | TRBV30 | CAWSAGTYEQYF
TRBJ1-5 | TRBV4-1 | CASSRVDIGGSQPQHF
TRBJ1-5 | TRBV24-1 | CATSDSYRDTGQPQHF
TRBJ2-1 | TRBV2 | CASSRSYNEQFF
TRBJ2-5 | TRBV28 | CASSGGETQYF
TRBJ2-1 | TRBV7-3 | CASSSLPFSGSYNEQFF
TRBJ1-2 | TRBV11-2 | CASSLTGTGGYGYTF
TRBJ1-2 | TRBV11-2 | CASSFGQGTYGYTF
TRBJ2-7 | TRBV6-6 | CASTPGHYEQYF
TRBJ1-3 | TRBV6-2/TRBV6-3 | CASSSNRLATGTGNTIYF
TRBJ2-3 | TRBV11-2 | CASSSHRGVRTDTQYF
TRBJ2-7 | TRBV6-5 | CASSPPVSRVYEQYF
TRBJ1-4 | TRBV18 | CASSPPQGSWKLFF
TRBJ1-2 | TRBV9 | CASTHNERFGYTF
TRBJ2-3 | TRBV5-1 | CASSLFGGAGTDTQYF
TRBJ1-2 | TRBV7-9 | CASSPGTVYGYTF
TRBJ1-2 | TRBV6-4 | CASSDSGQGVGGYTF
TRBJ2-3 | TRBV7-6 | CASSSTSEGPDTQYF
TRBJ2-5 | TRBV30 | CAWSVQVLRETQYF
TRBJ1-2 | TRBV25-1 | CASSEQGRYGYTF
TRBJ1-2 | TRBV5-5 | CASSWTGGGNYGYTF
TRBJ2-7 | TRBV11-2 | CASSFEPTGYEQYF
TRBJ1-2 | TRBV5-4 | CASTKDSLYGYTF
TRBJ2-6 | TRBV5-6 | CASSLEGGGANVLTF
TRBJ1-1 | TRBV6-6 | CASSYRDLRAFF
TRBJ1-2 | TRBV5-1 | CASSFSPQDYGYTF
TRBJ1-2 | TRBV5-1 | CASSLLGREDGYTF
TRBJ1-5 | TRBV20-1 | CSASPGVSQPQHF
TRBJ2-2 | TRBV5-5 | CASSRGGQNTGELFF
TRBJ2-7 | TRBV27 | CASSPTRFREQYF
TRBJ1-5 | TRBV30 | CAWSSGGWAQHF
TRBJ2-3 | TRBV10-1 | CASSESGVGGDTQYF
TRBJ1-4 | TRBV2 | CASRVGRGEEKLFF
TRBJ2-1 | TRBV7-2 | CASSFLLAGANNEQFF
TRBJ1-4 | TRBV3-1/TRBV3-2 | CASSQDQQGLNEKLFF
TRBJ1-5 | TRBV19 | CASSVGRNQPQHF
TRBJ2-7 | TRBV25-1 | CASSGRGQQYF